The next 9 T cell receptor beta chains were all read from a single sample in a study of T-cell reconstitution after alpha-beta-depleted transplantation in children. Unique molecular identifiers were incorporated when the TCRbeta library was constructed. In TCRdb, the PCR reads were re-called with MiXCR into one record per CDR3 protein. This table holds 490,000 or so distinct CDR3 sequences, roughly an eighth found once. Material: PBMCs from the stem cell graft donor, obtained from the stem cell graft. The receptors come from a human donor who donated a stem cell graft to a child with combined immunodeficiency.

Many counts were recorded for this clonotype. This chain connects TRBV2 to TRBJ2-7; 8 bases agree with TRBD2. The CDR3 contains 14 residues. With V trimmed by 7 bases and J by 0 bases, 5 bases remained unmatched. The germline gives CDR1 SNHLY, CDR2 FYNNEI. The CDR3 is CASITSGDSYEQYF. DNA for the CDR3: TGTGCCAGCATTACTAGCGGTGACTCCTACGAGCAGTACTTC.

This clonotype was recorded a few times. The chain employs TRBV7-2 and TRBJ1-4; D possibly corresponds to TRBD1 (5 bases). The V end lost 10 bases, the J end lost 4 bases, and 16 bases lay between the germline ends. Germline CDR1 reads SGHTA; CDR2 reads FQGNSA. CDR3 length: 14 amino acids. The CDR3 here is CATSMGLNNEKLFF. In DNA form, the CDR3 reads TGTGCCACCTCAATGGGGCTGAATAATGAAAAACTGTTTTTT. The whole variable domain, filled in from reference TRBV7-2 and TRBJ1-4, reads GAGVSQSPSNKVTEKGKDVELRCDPISGHTALYWYRQSLGQGLEFLIYFQGNSAPDKSGLPSDRFSAERTGGSVSTLTIQRTQQEDSAVYLCATSMGLNNEKLFFGSGTQLSVL.

In its sample, this clonotype was seen many times. This chain joins TRBV12-3 or TRBV12-4 and TRBJ2-5; 7 bases align to TRBD1. CDR3 size: 14 residues. The V gene end was trimmed by 5 bases and the J gene end by 1 base; junction bases not matched to a gene: 4. The CDR3: CASSITGAQETQYF. The CDR3 region has the DNA TGTGCCAGCAGTATCACAGGGGCCCAAGAGACCCAGTACTTC.

This clonotype was recorded a few times. The chain combines TRBV6-2 or TRBV6-3 with TRBJ2-4; perhaps TRBD2 as D (6 bases). The CDR3 runs to 16 residues. V was clipped by 3 bases and J by 0 bases, with 12 bases between them. CDR1 MNHEY and CDR2 SVGEGT come from the germline V gene. The DNA for the CDR3 is TGTGCCAGCAGTTATTGGCGGGACCAAGCCAAAAACATTCAGTACTTC. It codes for CASSYWRDQAKNIQYF.

This clonotype has more than one count but fewer than ten. The chain has TRBV5-1 and TRBJ2-2; D uncertain. This CDR3 region has 14 residues. Germline V gives CDR1 SGHRS, CDR2 YFSETQ. The V and J ends lost 0 bases and 0 bases respectively, with 3 bases between them. CDR3 loop: CASSLVTNTGELFF. CDR3 DNA: TGCGCCAGCAGCTTGGTAACGAACACCGGGGAGCTGTTTTTT. The full variable domain, completed using reference TRBV5-1 and TRBJ2-2, is KAGVTQTPRYLIKTRGQQVTLSCSPISGHRSVSWYQQTPGQGLQFLFEYFSETQRNKGNFPGRFSGRQFSNSRSEMNVSTLELGDSALYLCASSLVTNTGELFFGEGSRLTVL.

This clonotype was picked up a small number of times. The chain combines TRBV30 with TRBJ2-1; D may match TRBD1 or TRBD2 (5 bases each). Germline CDR1 and CDR2: GTSNPN and SVGIG (reference sequence). V lost 0 bases and J 5 bases, leaving 11 bases between the germline ends. This CDR3 has 14 amino acids. The CDR3 DNA sequence: TGTGCCTGGAGTGTGGGGGACGGCAACAATGAGCAGTTCTTC. It translates to CAWSVGDGNNEQFF.

V is TRBV7-9 and J is TRBJ2-5; a possible D gene is TRBD2 (5 bases). The CDR3 is 14 amino acids. V was trimmed by 7 bases and J by 5 bases, leaving 17 bases between them. Germline values: CDR1 SEHNR, CDR2 FQNEAQ (reference sequence). CDR3 amino acids: CASTPGGSRETQYF. The CDR3 bases are TGTGCCAGCACCCCGGGTGGGAGCCGGGAGACCCAGTACTTC.

The chain couples TRBV20-1 to TRBJ1-5; 8 nucleotides align to TRBD1. The CDR3 totals 16 residues. Germline V lookup: CDR1 DFQATT, CDR2 SNEGSKA (reference sequence). V was pared by 0 bases and J by 0 bases, with 4 bases of the junction left unmatched. The CDR3 is CSARDDRGYSNQPQHF. The DNA for the CDR3 is TGCAGTGCTAGAGACGACAGGGGATATAGCAATCAGCCCCAGCATTTT.

The rearrangement links TRBV6-2 or TRBV6-3 to TRBJ2-3, with D perhaps TRBD2 (5 bases). The length of the CDR3 is 17 residues. V gave up 0 bases and J gave up 3 bases, with 16 bases separating them. CDR1 and CDR2 (germline): MNHEY, SVGEGT. This chain's CDR3 is CASSYSPRGSLTDTQYF. In nucleotides, the CDR3 is TGTGCCAGCAGTTACTCGCCACGGGGATCATTAACAGATACGCAGTATTTT.